This T cell receptor beta chain is drawn from a study of blood T cell repertoires in COVID-19. Germline V CDR1 and CDR2: LNHDA, SQIVND (reference sequence). The CDR3 is 14 amino acids. The V gene end was trimmed by 7 bases and the J gene end by 1 base; junction bases not matched to a gene: 7. The repertoire was sequenced with immunoSEQ multiplex PCR; TCRdb's copy has only in-frame clones and lacks some. The data hold 310,000 or so clones, with around 92% observed a single time. This chain uses TRBV19 with TRBJ2-7; TRBD1 agrees at 7 bases. The sequenced material came from peripheral blood. This TCR was recovered from a man aged 18 to 29 who had recovered from COVID-19. The CDR3 DNA reads TGTGCCAGTAACGATGACAGGGCATCCTACGAGCAGTACTTC. It codes for CASNDDRASYEQYF.